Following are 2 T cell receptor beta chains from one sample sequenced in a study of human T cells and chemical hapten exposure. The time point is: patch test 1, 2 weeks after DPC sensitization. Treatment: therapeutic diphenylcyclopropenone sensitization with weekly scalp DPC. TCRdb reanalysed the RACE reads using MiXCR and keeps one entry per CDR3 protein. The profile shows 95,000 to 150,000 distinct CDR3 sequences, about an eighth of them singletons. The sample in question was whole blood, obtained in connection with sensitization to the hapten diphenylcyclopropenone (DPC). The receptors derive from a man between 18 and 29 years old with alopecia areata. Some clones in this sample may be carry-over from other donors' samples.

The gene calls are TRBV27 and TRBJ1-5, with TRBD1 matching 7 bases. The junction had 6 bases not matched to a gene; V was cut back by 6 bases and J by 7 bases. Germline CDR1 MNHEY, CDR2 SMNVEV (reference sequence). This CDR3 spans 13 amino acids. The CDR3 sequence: CASRAGGWQPQHF. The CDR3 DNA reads TGTGCCAGCAGGGCAGGGGGTTGGCAGCCCCAGCATTTT.

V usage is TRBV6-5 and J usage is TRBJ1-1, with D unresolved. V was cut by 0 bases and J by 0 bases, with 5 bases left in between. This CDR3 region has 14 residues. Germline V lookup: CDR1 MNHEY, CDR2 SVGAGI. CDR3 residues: CASSYSGLNTEAFF. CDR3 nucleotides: TGTGCCAGCAGTTACTCGGGCTTGAACACTGAAGCTTTCTTT.